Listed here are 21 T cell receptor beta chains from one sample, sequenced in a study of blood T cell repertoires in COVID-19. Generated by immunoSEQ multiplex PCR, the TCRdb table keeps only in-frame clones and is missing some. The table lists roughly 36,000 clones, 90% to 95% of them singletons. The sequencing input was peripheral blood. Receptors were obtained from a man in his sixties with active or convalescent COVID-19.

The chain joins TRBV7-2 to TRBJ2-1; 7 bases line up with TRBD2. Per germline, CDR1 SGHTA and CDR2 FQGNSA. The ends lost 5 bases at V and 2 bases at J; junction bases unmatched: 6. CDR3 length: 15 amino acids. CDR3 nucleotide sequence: TGTGCCAGCAGCCCCCGAGCGGGAACCTACAATGAGCAGTTCTTC. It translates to CASSPRAGTYNEQFF. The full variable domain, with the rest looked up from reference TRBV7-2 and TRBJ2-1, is GAGVSQSPSNKVTEKGKDVELRCDPISGHTALYWYRQSLGQGLEFLIYFQGNSAPDKSGLPSDRFSAERTGGSVSTLTIQRTQQEDSAVYLCASSPRAGTYNEQFFGPGTRLTVL.

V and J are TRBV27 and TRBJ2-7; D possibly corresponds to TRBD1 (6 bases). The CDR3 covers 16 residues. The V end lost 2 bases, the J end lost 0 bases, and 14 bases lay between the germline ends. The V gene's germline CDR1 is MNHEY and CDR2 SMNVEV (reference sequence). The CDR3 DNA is TGTGCCAGCAGTTTACAGGGGATAGATAACTCCTACGAGCAGTACTTC. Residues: CASSLQGIDNSYEQYF.

For the CDR3, the DNA is TGTGCCATCAGTGGATCAGGGGAGCCCCAGCATTTT. Protein product: CAISGSGEPQHF. This chain uses TRBV10-3 with TRBJ1-5; D perhaps matches TRBD1 (6 bases). Trimming stripped 4 bases from V and 8 bases from J, with 9 bases between. Germline-derived CDR1 and CDR2 are ENHRY and SYGVKD. CDR3 length equals 12 residues.

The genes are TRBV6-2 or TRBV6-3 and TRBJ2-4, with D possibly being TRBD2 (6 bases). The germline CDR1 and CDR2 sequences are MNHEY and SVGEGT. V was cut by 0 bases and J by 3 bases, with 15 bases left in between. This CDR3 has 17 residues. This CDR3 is CASSYSRVWGVKNIQYF. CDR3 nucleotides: TGTGCCAGCAGTTACTCGCGGGTCTGGGGGGTCAAAAACATTCAGTACTTC.

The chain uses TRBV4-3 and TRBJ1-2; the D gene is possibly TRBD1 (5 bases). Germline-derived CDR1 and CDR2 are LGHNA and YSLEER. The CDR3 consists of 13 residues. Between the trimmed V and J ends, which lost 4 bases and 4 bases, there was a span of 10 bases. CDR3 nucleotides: TGCGCCAGCAGCCCGGCAGGGCGCTATGGCTACACCTTC. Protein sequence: CASSPAGRYGYTF.

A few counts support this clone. CDR3 sequence (DNA): TGTGCCAGCAGCCGACAGGGGGCGGGAGATACGCAGTATTTT. Encoded protein: CASSRQGAGDTQYF. V is TRBV11-2 and J is TRBJ2-3; 10 bases are shared with TRBD1. CDR1 and CDR2 from the germline V gene are SGHAT and FQNNGV. CDR3 size: 14 residues. The junction had 4 bases not matched to a gene; V was cut back by 5 bases and J by 5 bases.

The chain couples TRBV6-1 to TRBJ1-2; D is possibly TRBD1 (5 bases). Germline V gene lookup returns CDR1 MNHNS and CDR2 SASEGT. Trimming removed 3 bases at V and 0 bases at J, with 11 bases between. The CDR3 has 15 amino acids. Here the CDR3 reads CASSDPRTTNYGYTF. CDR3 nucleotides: TGTGCCAGCAGTGACCCGCGGACAACTAACTATGGCTACACCTTC.

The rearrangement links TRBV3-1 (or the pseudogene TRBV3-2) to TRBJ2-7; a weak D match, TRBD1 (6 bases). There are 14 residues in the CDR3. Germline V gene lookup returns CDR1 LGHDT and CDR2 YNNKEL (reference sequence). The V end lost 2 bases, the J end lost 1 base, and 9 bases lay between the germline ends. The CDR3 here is CASSQPGQSYEQYF. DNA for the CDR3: TGTGCCAGCAGCCAACCTGGACAGTCCTACGAGCAGTACTTC.

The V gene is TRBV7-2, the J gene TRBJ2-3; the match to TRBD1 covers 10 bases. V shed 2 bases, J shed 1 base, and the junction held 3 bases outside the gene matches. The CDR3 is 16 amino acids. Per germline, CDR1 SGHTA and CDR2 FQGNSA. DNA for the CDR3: TGTGCCAGCAGCTTACAGGGGACAGGGGGCACAGATACGCAGTATTTT. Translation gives CASSLQGTGGTDTQYF.

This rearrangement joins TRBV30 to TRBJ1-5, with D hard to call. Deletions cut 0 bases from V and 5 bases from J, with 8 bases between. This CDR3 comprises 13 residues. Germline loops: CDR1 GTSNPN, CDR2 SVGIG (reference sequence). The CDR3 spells CAWSVREDQPQHF. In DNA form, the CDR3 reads TGTGCCTGGAGTGTAAGGGAGGATCAGCCCCAGCATTTT. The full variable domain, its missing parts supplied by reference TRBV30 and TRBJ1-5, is SQTIHQWPATLVQPVGSPLSLECTVEGTSNPNLYWYRQAAGRGLQLLFYSVGIGQISSEVPQNLSASRPQDRQFILSSKKLLLSDSGFYLCAWSVREDQPQHFGDGTRLSIL.

CDR3 loop: CASSPARGTGGSYGYTF. CDR3 in DNA: TGTGCCAGCTCCCCCGCCCGAGGGACAGGGGGCAGTTATGGCTACACCTTC. The chain couples TRBV18 to TRBJ1-2; 12 bases fit TRBD1. The CDR3 length is 17 residues. Germline CDR1 reads KGHSH; CDR2 reads LQKENI. With V trimmed by 6 bases and J by 5 bases, 13 bases remained unmatched.

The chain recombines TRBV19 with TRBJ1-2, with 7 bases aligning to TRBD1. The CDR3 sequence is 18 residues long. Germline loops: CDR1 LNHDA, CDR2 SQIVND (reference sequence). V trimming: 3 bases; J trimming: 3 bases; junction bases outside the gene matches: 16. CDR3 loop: CASSIVVRTGVVHYGYTF. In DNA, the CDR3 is TGTGCCAGTAGTATCGTTGTCCGGACAGGCGTCGTCCACTATGGCTACACCTTC.

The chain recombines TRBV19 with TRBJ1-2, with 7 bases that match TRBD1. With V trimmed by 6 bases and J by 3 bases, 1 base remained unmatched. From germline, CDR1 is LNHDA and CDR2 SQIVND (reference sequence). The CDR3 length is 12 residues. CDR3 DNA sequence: TGTGCCAGTAGGCAGGGGGACTATGGCTACACCTTC. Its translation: CASRQGDYGYTF.

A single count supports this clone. CDR3 sequence reads: CASRPQATGSKANEKLFF. CDR3 nucleotides: TGTGCCAGCAGACCCCAGGCTACAGGGAGTAAGGCTAATGAAAAACTGTTTTTT. The chain joins TRBV11-3 to TRBJ1-4; the D gene is possibly TRBD1 (6 bases). Germline V gene sequence: CDR1 SGHNT, CDR2 YENEEA. This CDR3 has 18 residues. V was shortened by 6 bases and J by 3 bases, with 23 bases between the two germline ends.

The CDR3 loop is CASSLPIPRNDRAWDGYTF. In DNA form, the CDR3 reads TGCGCCAGCAGCTTACCCATCCCCCGAAATGACAGGGCCTGGGATGGCTACACCTTC. The chain is built from TRBV5-1 and TRBJ1-2; 7 nucleotides match TRBD1. Germline assignment: CDR1 SGHRS and CDR2 YFSETQ. The CDR3 is made up of 19 amino acids. V trimming: 2 bases; J trimming: 6 bases; junction bases outside the gene matches: 22.

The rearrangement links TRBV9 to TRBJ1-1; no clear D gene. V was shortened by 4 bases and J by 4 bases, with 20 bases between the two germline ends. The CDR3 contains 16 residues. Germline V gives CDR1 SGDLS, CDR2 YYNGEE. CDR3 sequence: CASSFLGSSVSTEAFF. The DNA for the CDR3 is TGTGCCAGCAGCTTCCTCGGGTCGTCTGTTAGCACTGAAGCTTTCTTT. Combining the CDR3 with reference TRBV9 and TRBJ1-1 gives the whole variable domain DSGVTQTPKHLITATGQRVTLRCSPRSGDLSVYWYQQSLDQGLQFLIQYYNGEERAKGNILERFSAQQFPDLHSELNLSSLELGDSALYFCASSFLGSSVSTEAFFGQGTRLTVV.

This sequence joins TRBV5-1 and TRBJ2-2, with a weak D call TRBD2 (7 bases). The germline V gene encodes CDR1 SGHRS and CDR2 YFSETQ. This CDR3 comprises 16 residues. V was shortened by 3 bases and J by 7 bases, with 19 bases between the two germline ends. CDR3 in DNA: TGCGCCAGCAGCTCGCTAGCCGGGGGGCTAGGCGGGGAGCTGTTTTTT. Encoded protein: CASSSLAGGLGGELFF.

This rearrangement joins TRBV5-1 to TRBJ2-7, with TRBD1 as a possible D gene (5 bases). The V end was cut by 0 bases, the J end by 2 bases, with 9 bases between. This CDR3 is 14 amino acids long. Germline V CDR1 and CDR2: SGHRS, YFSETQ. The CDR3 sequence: CASSLATGTYEQYF. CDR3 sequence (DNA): TGCGCCAGCAGCTTGGCTACAGGAACCTACGAGCAGTACTTC.

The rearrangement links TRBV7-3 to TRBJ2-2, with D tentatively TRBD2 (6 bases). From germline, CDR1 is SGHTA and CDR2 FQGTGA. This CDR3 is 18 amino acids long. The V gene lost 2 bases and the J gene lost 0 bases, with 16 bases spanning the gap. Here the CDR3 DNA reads TGTGCCAGCAGCTTACCGTATCCGGGACTCTCGAACACCGGGGAGCTGTTTTTT. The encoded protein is CASSLPYPGLSNTGELFF.

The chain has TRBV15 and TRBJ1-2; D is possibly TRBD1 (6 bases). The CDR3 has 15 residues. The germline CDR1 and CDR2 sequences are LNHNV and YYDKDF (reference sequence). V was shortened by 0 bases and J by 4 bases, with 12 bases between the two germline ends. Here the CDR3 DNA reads TGTGCCACCAGCAGAGATGGCAGGGGCGGCTATGGCTACACCTTC. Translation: CATSRDGRGGYGYTF. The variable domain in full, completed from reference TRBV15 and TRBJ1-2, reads DAMVIQNPRYQVTQFGKPVTLSCSQTLNHNVMYWYQQKSSQAPKLLFHYYDKDFNNEADTPDNFQSRRPNTSFCFLDIRSPGLGDTAMYLCATSRDGRGGYGYTFGSGTRLTVV.

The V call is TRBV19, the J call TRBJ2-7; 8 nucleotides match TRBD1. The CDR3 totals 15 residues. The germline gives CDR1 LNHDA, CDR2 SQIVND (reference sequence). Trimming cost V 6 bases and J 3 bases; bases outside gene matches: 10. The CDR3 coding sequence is TGTGCCAGTAGCTCCCCGGGGACAGGCTACTACGAGCAGTACTTC. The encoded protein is CASSSPGTGYYEQYF.